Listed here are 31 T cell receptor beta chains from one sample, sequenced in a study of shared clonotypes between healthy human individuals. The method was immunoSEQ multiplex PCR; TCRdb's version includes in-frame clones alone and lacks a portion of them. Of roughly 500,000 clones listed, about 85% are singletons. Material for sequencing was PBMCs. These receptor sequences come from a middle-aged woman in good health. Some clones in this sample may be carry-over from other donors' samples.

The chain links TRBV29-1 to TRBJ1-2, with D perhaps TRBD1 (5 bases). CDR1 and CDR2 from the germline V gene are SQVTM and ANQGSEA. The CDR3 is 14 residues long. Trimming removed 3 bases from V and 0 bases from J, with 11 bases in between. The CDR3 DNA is TGCAGCGTTGAGGGGACCAATGCTAACTATGGCTACACCTTC. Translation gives CSVEGTNANYGYTF. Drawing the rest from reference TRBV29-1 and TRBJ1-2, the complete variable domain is SAVISQKPSRDICQRGTSLTIQCQVDSQVTMMFWYRQQPGQSLTLIATANQGSEATYESGFVIDKFPISRPNLTFSTLTVSNMSPEDSSIYLCSVEGTNANYGYTFGSGTRLTVV.

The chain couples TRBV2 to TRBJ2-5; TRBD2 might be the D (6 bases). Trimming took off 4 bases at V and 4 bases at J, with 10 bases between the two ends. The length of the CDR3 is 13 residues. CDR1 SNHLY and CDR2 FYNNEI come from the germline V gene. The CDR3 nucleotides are TGTGCCAGCAGTGTTTTGGAGGGAGAGACCCAGTACTTC. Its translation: CASSVLEGETQYF.

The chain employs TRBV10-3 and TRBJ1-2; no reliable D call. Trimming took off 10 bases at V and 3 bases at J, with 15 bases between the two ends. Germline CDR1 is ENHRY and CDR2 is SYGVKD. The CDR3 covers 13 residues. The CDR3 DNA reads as TGTGCCACCAGAGAAAGGACCGACTATGGCTACACCTTC. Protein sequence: CATRERTDYGYTF.

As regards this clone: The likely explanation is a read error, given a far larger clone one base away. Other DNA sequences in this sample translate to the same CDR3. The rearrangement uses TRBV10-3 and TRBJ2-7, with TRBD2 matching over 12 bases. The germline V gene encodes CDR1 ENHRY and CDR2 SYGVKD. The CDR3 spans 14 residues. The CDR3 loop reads CAISETSGRYEQYF. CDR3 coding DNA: TGTGCCATCAGTGAGACTAGCGGGAGGTACGAACAGTACTTC.

In nucleotides, the CDR3 is TGTGCCTGGAGGATCATAGGCATCAGCGGCTACACCTTC. Residues: CAWRIIGISGYTF. V and J are TRBV30 and TRBJ1-2; D is uncertain. CDR3 length equals 13 residues. The germline V gene encodes CDR1 GTSNPN and CDR2 SVGIG (reference sequence). The V end lost 3 bases, the J end lost 8 bases, and 16 bases lay between the germline ends.

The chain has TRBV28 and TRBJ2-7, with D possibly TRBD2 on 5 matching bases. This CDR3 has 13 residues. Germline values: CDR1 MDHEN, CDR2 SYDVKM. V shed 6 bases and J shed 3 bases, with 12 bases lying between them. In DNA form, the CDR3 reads TGTGCCAGCAGCCCCCCTAGCTACTACGAGCAGTACTTC. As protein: CASSPPSYYEQYF.

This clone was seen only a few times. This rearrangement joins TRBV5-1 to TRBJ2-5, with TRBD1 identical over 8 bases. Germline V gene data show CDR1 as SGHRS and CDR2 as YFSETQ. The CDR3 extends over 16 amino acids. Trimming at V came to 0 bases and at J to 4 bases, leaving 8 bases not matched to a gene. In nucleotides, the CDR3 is TGCGCCAGCAGCTTGGAGGGCAGGGGGCGCGTAGAGACCCAGTACTTC. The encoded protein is CASSLEGRGRVETQYF.

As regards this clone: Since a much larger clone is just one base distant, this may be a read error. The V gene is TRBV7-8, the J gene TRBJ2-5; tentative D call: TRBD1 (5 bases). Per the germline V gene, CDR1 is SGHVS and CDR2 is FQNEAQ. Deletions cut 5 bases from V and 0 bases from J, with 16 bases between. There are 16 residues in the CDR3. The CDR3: CASSHPRTLYQETQYF. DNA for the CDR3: TGTGCCAGCAGCCACCCCAGGACACTGTACCAAGAGACCCAGTACTTC.

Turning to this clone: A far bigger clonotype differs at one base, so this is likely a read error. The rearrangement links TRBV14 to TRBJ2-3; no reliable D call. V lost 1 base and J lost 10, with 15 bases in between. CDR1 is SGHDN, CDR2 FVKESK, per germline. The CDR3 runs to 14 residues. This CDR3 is CASSQALNLDAQYF. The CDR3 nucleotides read TGTGCCAGCAGCCAAGCATTGAATCTCGATGCGCAGTATTTT.

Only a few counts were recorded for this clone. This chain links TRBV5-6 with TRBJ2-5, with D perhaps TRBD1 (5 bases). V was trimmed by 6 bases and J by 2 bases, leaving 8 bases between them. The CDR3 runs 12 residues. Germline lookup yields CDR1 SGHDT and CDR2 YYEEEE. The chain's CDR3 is CASNRQQETQYF. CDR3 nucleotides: TGTGCCAGCAACAGACAGCAAGAGACCCAGTACTTC.

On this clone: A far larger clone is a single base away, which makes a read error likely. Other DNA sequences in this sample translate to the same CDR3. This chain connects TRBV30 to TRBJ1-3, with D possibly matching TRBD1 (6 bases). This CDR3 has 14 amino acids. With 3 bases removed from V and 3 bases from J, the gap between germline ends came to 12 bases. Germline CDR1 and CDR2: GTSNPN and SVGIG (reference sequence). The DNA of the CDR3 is TGTGCCTGGAGGTCACAGGGATTTGGAAACACCATATATTTT. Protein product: CAWRSQGFGNTIYF.

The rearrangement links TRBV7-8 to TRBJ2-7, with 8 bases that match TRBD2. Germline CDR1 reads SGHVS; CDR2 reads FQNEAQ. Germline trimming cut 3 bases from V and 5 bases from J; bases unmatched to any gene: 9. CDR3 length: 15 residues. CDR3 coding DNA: TGTGCCAGCAGCTTTCAGACCGGGACTAGGAACGAGCAGTACTTC. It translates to CASSFQTGTRNEQYF.

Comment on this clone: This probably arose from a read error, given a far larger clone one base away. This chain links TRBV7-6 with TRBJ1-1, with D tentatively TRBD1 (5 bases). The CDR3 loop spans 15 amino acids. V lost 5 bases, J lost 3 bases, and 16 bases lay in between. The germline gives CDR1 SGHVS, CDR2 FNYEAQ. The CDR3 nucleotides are TGTGCCAGCAGCCTGGTATGGGGCGCAGACACTGAAGCTTTCTTT. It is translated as CASSLVWGADTEAFF.

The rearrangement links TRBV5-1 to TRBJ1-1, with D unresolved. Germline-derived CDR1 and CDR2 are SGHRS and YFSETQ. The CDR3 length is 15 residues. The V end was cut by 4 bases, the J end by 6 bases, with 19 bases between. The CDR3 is CASSTNGRFDSEAFF. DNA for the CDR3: TGCGCCAGCAGCACCAATGGTAGGTTTGACTCTGAAGCTTTCTTT.

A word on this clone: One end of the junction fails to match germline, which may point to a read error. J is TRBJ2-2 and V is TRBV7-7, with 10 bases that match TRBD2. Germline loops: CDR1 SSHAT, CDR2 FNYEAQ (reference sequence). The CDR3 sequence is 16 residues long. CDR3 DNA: TGTGCTAGCAGCTTAAGCGGGAGGGCCTTTTCCGGGGAGCTGTTTTTT. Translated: CASSLSGRAFSGELFF.

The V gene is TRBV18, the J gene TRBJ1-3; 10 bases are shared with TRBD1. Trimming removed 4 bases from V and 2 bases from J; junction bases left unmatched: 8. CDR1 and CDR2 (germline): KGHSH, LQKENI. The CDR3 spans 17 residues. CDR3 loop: CASSRGGQGNPGNTIYF. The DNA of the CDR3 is TGTGCCAGCTCACGAGGGGGACAGGGGAACCCTGGAAACACCATATATTTT.

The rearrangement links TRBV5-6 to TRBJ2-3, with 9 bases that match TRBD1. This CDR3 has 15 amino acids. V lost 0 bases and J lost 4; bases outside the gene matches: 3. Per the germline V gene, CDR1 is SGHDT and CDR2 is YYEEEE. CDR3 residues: CASSLGTGVSDTQYF. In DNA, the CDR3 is TGTGCCAGCAGCTTGGGGACAGGGGTGTCAGATACGCAGTATTTT.

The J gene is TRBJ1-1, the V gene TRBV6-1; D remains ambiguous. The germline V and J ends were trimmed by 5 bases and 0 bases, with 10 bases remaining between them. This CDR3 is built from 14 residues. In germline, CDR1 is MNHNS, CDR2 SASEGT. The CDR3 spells CASSPDFMNTEAFF. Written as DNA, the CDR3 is TGTGCCAGCAGTCCCGATTTTATGAACACTGAAGCTTTCTTT.

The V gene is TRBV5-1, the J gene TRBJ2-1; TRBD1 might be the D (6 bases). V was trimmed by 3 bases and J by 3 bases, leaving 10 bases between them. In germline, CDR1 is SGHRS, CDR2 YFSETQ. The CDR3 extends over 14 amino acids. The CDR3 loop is CASSSDSRYNEQFF. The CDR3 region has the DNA TGCGCCAGCAGCTCGGACAGTCGCTACAATGAGCAGTTCTTC.

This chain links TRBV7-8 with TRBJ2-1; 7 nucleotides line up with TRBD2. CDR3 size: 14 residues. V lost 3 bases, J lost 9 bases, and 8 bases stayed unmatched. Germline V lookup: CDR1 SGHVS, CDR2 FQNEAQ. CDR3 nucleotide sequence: TGTGCCAGCAGCTTTAGGCGGGAGAGAAGTGAGCAGTTCTTC. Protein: CASSFRRERSEQFF.

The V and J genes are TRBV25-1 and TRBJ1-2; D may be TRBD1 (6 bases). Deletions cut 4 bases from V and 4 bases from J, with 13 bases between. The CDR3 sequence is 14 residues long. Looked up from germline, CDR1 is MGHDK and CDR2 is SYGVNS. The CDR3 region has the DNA TGTGCCAGCAGTGCTAGGGGGGGAAGCTATGGCTACACCTTC. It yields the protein CASSARGGSYGYTF.

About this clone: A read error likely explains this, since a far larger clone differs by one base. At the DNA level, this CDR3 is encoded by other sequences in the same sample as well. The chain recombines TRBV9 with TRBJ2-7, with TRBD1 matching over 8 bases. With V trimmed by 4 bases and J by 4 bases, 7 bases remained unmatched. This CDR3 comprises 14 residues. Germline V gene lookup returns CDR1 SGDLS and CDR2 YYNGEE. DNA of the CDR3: TGTGCCAGCAGCACACAGGGGGTACCATACGAGCAGTACTTC. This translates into CASSTQGVPYEQYF.

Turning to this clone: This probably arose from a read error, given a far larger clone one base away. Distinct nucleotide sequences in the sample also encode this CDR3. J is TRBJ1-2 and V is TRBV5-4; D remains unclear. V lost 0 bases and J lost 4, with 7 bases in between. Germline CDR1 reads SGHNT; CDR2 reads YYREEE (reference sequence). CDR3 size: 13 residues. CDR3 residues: CASSLVTGYGYTF. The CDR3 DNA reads TGTGCCAGCAGCTTGGTAACTGGCTATGGCTACACCTTC. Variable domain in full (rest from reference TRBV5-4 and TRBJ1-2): ETGVTQSPTHLIKTRGQQVTLRCSSQSGHNTVSWYQQALGQGPQFIFQYYREEENGRGNFPPRFSGLQFPNYSSELNVNALELDDSALYLCASSLVTGYGYTFGSGTRLTVV.

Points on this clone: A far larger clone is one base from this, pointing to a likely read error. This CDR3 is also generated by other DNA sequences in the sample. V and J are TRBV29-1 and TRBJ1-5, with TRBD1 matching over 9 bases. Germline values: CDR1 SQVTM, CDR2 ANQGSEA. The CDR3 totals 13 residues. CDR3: CSVADRGDQPQHF. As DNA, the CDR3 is TGCAGCGTTGCGGACAGGGGCGATCAGCCCCAGCACTTT. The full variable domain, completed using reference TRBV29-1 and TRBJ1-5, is SAVISQKPSRDICQRGTSLTIQCQVDSQVTMMFWYRQQPGQSLTLIATANQGSEATYESGFVIDKFPISRPNLTFSTLTVSNMSPEDSSIYLCSVADRGDQPQHFGDGTRLSIL.

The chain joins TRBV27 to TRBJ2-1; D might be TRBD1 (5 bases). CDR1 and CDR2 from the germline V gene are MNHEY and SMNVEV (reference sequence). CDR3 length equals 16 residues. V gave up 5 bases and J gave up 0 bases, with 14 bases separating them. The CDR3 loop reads CASSPSRAGSYNEQFF. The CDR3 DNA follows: TGTGCCAGCAGTCCGTCCAGGGCCGGCTCCTACAATGAGCAGTTCTTC.

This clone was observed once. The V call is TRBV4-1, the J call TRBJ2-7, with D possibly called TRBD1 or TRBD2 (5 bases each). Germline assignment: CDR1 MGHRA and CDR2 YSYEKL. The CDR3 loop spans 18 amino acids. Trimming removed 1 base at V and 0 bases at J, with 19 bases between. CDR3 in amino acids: CASSQGPRGPTSSYEQYF. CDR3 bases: TGCGCCAGCAGCCAAGGTCCTCGGGGACCCACTAGCTCCTACGAGCAGTACTTC.

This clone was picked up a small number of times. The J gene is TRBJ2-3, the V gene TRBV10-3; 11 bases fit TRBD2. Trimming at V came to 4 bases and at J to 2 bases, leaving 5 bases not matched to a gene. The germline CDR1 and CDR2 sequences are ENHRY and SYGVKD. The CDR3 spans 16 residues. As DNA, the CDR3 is TGTGCCATCAGTGGGGCGACTAGCGGGGACACAGATACGCAGTATTTT. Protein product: CAISGATSGDTDTQYF.

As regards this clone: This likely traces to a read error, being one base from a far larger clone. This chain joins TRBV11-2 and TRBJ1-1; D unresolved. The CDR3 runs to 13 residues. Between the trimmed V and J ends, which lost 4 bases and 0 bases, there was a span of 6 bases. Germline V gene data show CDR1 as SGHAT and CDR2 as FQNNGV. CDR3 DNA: TGTGCCAGCAGCTGGACTGTGAACACTGAAGCTTTCTTT. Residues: CASSWTVNTEAFF.

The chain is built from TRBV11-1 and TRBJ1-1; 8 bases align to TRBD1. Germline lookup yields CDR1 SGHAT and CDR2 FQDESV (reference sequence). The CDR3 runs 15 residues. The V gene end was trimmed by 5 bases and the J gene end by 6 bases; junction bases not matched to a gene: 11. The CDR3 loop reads CASSQGAWENAEAFF. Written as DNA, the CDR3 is TGTGCCAGCAGCCAGGGGGCGTGGGAAAACGCTGAAGCTTTCTTT. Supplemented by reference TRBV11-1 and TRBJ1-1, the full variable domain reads EAEVAQSPRYKITEKSQAVAFWCDPISGHATLYWYRQILGQGPELLVQFQDESVVDDSQLPKDRFSAERLKGVDSTLKIQPAELGDSAMYLCASSQGAWENAEAFFGQGTRLTVV.

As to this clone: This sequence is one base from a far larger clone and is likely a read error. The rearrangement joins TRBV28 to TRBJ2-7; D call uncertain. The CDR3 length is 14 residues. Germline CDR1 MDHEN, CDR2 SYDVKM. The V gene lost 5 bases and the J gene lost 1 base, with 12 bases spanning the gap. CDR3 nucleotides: TGTGCCAGCAGTCCTCCGGTACAGTCCTACGAGCAGTACTTC. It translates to CASSPPVQSYEQYF.

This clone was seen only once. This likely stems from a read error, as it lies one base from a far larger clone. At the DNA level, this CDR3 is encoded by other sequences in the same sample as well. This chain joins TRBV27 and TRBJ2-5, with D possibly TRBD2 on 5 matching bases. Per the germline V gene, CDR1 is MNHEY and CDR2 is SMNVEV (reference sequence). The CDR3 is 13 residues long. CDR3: CASSLSEEETQYF. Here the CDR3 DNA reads TGCGCCAGCAGTTTATCGGAGGAAGAGACCCAGTACTTC.